Below are 9 T cell receptor beta chains sequenced from a single sample in a study of control samples from healthy donors and cancer patients. Profiling relied on immunoSEQ multiplex PCR, and the TCRdb table lists in-frame clones only, not all of them. The sample yields 70,000 to 85,000 clones, roughly 82% seen once. Specimen: PBMCs. These receptor sequences come from a man in his fifties or sixties with head and neck cancer.

In this sample, this clone turned up a few times. CDR3 sequence: CASAQTGQKTQYF. As DNA, the CDR3 is TGTGCCAGCGCCCAAACTGGCCAGAAGACCCAGTACTTC. The chain links TRBV11-3 to TRBJ2-5; D uncertain. V was trimmed by 8 bases and J by 6 bases, leaving 16 bases between them. The CDR3 length is 13 residues. Germline V lookup: CDR1 SGHNT, CDR2 YENEEA.

The CDR3 DNA sequence: TGTGCCAGTAGTACTACTCCCGGGACAGCCTCCTACGAGCAGTACTTC. Amino acid sequence: CASSTTPGTASYEQYF. The chain uses TRBV19 and TRBJ2-7, with 7 bases aligning to TRBD1. CDR3 length: 16 amino acids. After removal of 4 bases from V and 0 bases from J, the junction contained 9 bases not matched to a gene. Per the germline V gene, CDR1 is LNHDA and CDR2 is SQIVND (reference sequence). The variable domain in full, completed from reference TRBV19 and TRBJ2-7, reads DGGITQSPKYLFRKEGQNVTLSCEQNLNHDAMYWYRQDPGQGLRLIYYSQIVNDFQKGDIAEGYSVSREKKESFPLTVTSAQKNPTAFYLCASSTTPGTASYEQYFGPGTRLTVT.

The chain uses TRBV27 and TRBJ2-5, with TRBD2 identical over 10 bases. Trimming took 2 bases from V and 4 from J; bases not matched to a gene: 7. The CDR3 totals 16 residues. Germline assignment: CDR1 MNHEY and CDR2 SMNVEV (reference sequence). DNA of the CDR3: TGTGCCAGCAGTTTAAAGAGCGGGAGGGCCACAGAGACCCAGTACTTC. It is translated as CASSLKSGRATETQYF.

The CDR3 is CASSARVYPTDTQYF. The CDR3 bases are TGTGCCAGCAGTGCCCGGGTTTATCCCACAGATACGCAGTATTTT. The V gene is TRBV6-4, the J gene TRBJ2-3, with no clear D. Trimming left V 4 bases short and J 2 bases short, with 13 bases between. The germline gives CDR1 MRHNA, CDR2 SNTAGT. This CDR3 is built from 15 residues.

The count of this clone is one. The J gene is TRBJ1-5, the V gene TRBV21-1; TRBD1, the D gene given by the table, was not confirmed from the DNA. TRBV21-1 is annotated as a pseudogene. The CDR3 has 15 residues. CDR3 sequence reads: CASSKGDREEQPQHF. CDR3 coding DNA: TGTGCCAGCAGCAAAGGGGACAGGGAGGAGCAGCCCCAGCATTTT.

This rearrangement joins TRBV13 to TRBJ1-3; the match to TRBD1 covers 8 bases. Germline V gene data show CDR1 as PRHDT and CDR2 as FYEKMQ (reference sequence). Germline trimming cut 5 bases from V and 9 bases from J; bases unmatched to any gene: 9. The CDR3 consists of 14 residues. CDR3 nucleotides: TGTGCCAGCAGCCCCTATGGACAGGGCGGCACCATATATTTT. Its protein product is CASSPYGQGGTIYF.

The J gene is TRBJ1-6, the V gene TRBV5-6; TRBD1 might be the D (6 bases). This CDR3 spans 15 amino acids. The V and J ends lost 0 bases and 7 bases respectively, with 11 bases between them. Germline values: CDR1 SGHDT, CDR2 YYEEEE. In DNA form, the CDR3 reads TGTGCCAGCAGCTTGGTCAGGGGTCAAAATTCACCCCTCCACTTT. Translation gives CASSLVRGQNSPLHF.

The chain employs TRBV7-7 and TRBJ2-5; TRBD2 aligns across 9 bases. The ends lost 5 bases at V and 5 bases at J; junction bases unmatched: 12. Germline V gives CDR1 SSHAT, CDR2 FNYEAQ (reference sequence). This CDR3 contains 16 residues. The CDR3 sequence: CASSPSGGRAGETQYF. For the CDR3, the DNA is TGTGCCAGCAGCCCCTCCGGCGGGAGGGCCGGGGAGACCCAGTACTTC.

The chain links TRBV5-1 to TRBJ2-3; 12 nucleotides line up with TRBD1. V was clipped by 7 bases and J by 4 bases; unmatched bases: 10. CDR3 length equals 16 residues. Germline lookup yields CDR1 SGHRS and CDR2 YFSETQ. The CDR3 sequence is CASVVGTGGVADTQYF. Written as DNA, the CDR3 is TGCGCCAGCGTGGTGGGGACAGGGGGCGTCGCAGATACGCAGTATTTT.